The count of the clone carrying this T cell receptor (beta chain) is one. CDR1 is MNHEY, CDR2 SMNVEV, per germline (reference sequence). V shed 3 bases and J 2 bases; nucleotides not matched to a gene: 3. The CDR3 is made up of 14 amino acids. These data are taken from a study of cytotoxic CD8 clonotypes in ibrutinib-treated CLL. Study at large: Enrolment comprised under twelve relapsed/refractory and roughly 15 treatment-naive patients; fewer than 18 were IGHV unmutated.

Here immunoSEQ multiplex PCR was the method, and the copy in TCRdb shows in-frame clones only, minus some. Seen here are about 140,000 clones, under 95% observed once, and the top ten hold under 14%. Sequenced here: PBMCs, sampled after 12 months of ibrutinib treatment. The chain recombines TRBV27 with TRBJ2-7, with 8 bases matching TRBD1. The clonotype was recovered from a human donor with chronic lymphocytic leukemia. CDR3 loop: CASSFGTGTYEQYF. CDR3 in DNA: TGTGCCAGCAGTTTCGGGACAGGAACCTACGAGCAGTACTTC.